One sample yielded the 11 T cell receptor beta chains listed below, sequenced in a study of T-cell reconstitution after alpha-beta-depleted transplantation in children. Preparing the TCRbeta library involved the use of unique molecular identifiers. TCRdb re-derived calls from the PCR reads in MiXCR, one entry per CDR3 protein. The sample records some 100,000 distinct CDR3 sequences, 20% to 30% being singletons. The sequences come from PBMCs, collected before TCRalphabeta/CD19-depleted stem cell transplant. These receptors were collected from a boy aged 2 to 10 with acute lymphoblastic leukemia, due to receive a stem cell transplant.

The CDR3 DNA reads as TGTGCCAGCACCCCCGAGAGGTTCACTGAAGCTTTCTTT. Translated: CASTPERFTEAFF. J is TRBJ1-1 and V is TRBV28, with D unresolved. Trimming stripped 7 bases from V and 4 bases from J, with 13 bases between. The CDR3 has 13 residues. Germline values: CDR1 MDHEN, CDR2 SYDVKM.

This clonotype appeared many times. This chain joins TRBV10-2 and TRBJ2-2; D gene unclear. The CDR3 has 10 amino acids. V was trimmed by 6 bases and J by 6 bases, leaving 2 bases between them. CDR1 is WSHSY and CDR2 is SAAADI in the germline V gene. The CDR3 DNA reads TGCGCCAGCAGGGCCGGGGAGCTGTTTTTT. This translates into CASRAGELFF.

This clonotype has a handful of counts. The V and J genes are TRBV2 and TRBJ2-2; D might be TRBD1 (5 bases). The V and J ends lost 6 bases and 0 bases respectively, with 14 bases between them. The CDR3 length is 16 residues. Germline V gives CDR1 SNHLY, CDR2 FYNNEI. The CDR3 protein is CASSPLTVSNTGELFF. The DNA for the CDR3 is TGTGCCAGCAGCCCCTTGACAGTTTCGAACACCGGGGAGCTGTTTTTT. The full variable domain, with the rest looked up from reference TRBV2 and TRBJ2-2, is EPEVTQTPSHQVTQMGQEVILRCVPISNHLYFYWYRQILGQKVEFLVSFYNNEISEKSEIFDDQFSVERPDGSNFTLKIRSTKLEDSAMYFCASSPLTVSNTGELFFGEGSRLTVL.

The gene calls are TRBV27 and TRBJ2-3, with a possible D match to TRBD1 (5 bases). Germline-derived CDR1 and CDR2 are MNHEY and SMNVEV (reference sequence). This CDR3 spans 15 amino acids. With 5 bases removed from V and 5 bases from J, the gap between germline ends came to 17 bases. Here the CDR3 DNA reads TGTGCCAGCAGTCTCGGACCGACAAGGGGAGATACGCAGTATTTT. Translation: CASSLGPTRGDTQYF.

V usage is TRBV7-2 and J usage is TRBJ2-4, with D unresolved. Looked up from germline, CDR1 is SGHTA and CDR2 is FQGNSA. V was trimmed by 4 bases and J by 1 base, leaving 11 bases between them. This CDR3 is 15 amino acids long. The CDR3 DNA is TGTGCCAGCAGCTCGCCGGGCAGGGCCAAAAACATTCAGTACTTC. Translated: CASSSPGRAKNIQYF.

This clonotype is deemed medium-sized. The chain couples TRBV7-8 to TRBJ2-1; maybe TRBD2 (6 bases). V lost 5 bases, J lost 5 bases, and 19 bases lay in between. CDR1 is SGHVS, CDR2 FQNEAQ, per germline. The CDR3 totals 16 residues. The CDR3: CASSPYGGGSHNEQFF. CDR3 bases: TGTGCCAGCAGCCCTTACGGCGGAGGGTCCCACAATGAGCAGTTCTTC. The variable domain in full, with the rest retrieved from reference TRBV7-8 and TRBJ2-1, is GAGVSQSPRYKVAKRGQDVALRCDPISGHVSLFWYQQALGQGPEFLTYFQNEAQLDKSGLPSDRFFAERPEGSVSTLKIQRTQQEDSAVYLCASSPYGGGSHNEQFFGPGTRLTVL.

This clonotype was seen only a few times. The chain employs TRBV20-1 and TRBJ1-1, with 10 positions matching TRBD1. The CDR3 has 13 residues. CDR1 is DFQATT and CDR2 is SNEGSKA in the germline V gene (reference sequence). V shed 6 bases and J 4 bases; nucleotides not matched to a gene: 5. Here the CDR3 DNA reads TGCAGTGCGTCCGGGACAGGGGTCACTGAAGCTTTCTTT. Its protein is CSASGTGVTEAFF.

The rearrangement uses TRBV12-3 or TRBV12-4 and TRBJ2-2, with 7 positions matching TRBD2. J was trimmed by 10 bases and V by 2 bases; bases with no gene match: 7. CDR3 length equals 14 residues. Here the CDR3 reads CASSLQYRGEELFF. CDR3 sequence (DNA): TGTGCCAGCAGTTTACAGTATCGGGGGGAGGAGCTGTTTTTT.

With respect to this clonotype: A read error is possible here, since a much larger clone lies one base away. J is TRBJ2-2 and V is TRBV5-1; D is unresolved. The V end lost 3 bases, the J end lost 3 bases, and 12 bases lay between the germline ends. CDR3 length: 15 residues. Looked up from germline, CDR1 is SGHRS and CDR2 is YFSETQ. Here the CDR3 reads CASSYRADDTGELFF. The CDR3 bases are TGCGCCAGCAGCTATCGGGCAGATGACACCGGGGAGCTGTTTTTT.

This clonotype was seen repeatedly, ten times or more. J is TRBJ1-1 and V is TRBV5-6; D uncertain. Between the trimmed V and J ends, which lost 5 bases and 5 bases, there was a span of 13 bases. Per germline, CDR1 SGHDT and CDR2 YYEEEE. The CDR3 loop spans 13 amino acids. CDR3 coding DNA: TGTGCCAGCAGTACGTCCAGAGCGACTGAAGCTTTCTTT. This codes for CASSTSRATEAFF.

This rearrangement joins TRBV20-1 to TRBJ1-5; no definite D call. This CDR3 is 15 amino acids long. V lost 8 bases, J lost 1 base, and 18 bases lay in between. Germline CDR1 and CDR2: DFQATT and SNEGSKA (reference sequence). CDR3 sequence: CSTTAGFNSNQPQHF. The CDR3 nucleotides read TGCAGTACTACGGCTGGGTTTAACAGCAATCAGCCCCAGCATTTT.